One sample yielded the 28 T cell receptor beta chains listed below, sequenced in a study of memory CD4+ T cells and cytomegalovirus serostatus. The sort gate was single viable CD3+CD4+CD8-CD45RO+ cells for memory CD4+ T cells. Data came from immunoSEQ multiplex PCR; TCRdb stores just in-frame clones and leaves some out. The sample has 50,000 to 60,000 clones, 80% to 85% seen once; the top ten hold 1.4%. Sequenced input: memory CD4+ T cells from blood. All receptors derive from an adult in good health and CMV-seropositive.

V and J are TRBV5-5 and TRBJ2-7; possibly TRBD2 for D (6 bases). Germline loops: CDR1 SGHKS, CDR2 YYEKEE (reference sequence). Trimming shortened V by 4 bases and J by 2 bases, and 16 bases separated the two germline ends. This CDR3 comprises 15 residues. The CDR3 is CASSRDSGRPYEQYF. The CDR3 DNA is TGTGCCAGCAGCCGGGACTCTGGGAGGCCCTACGAGCAGTACTTC.

This clone was observed a single time. The chain joins TRBV5-1 to TRBJ2-1; D perhaps matches TRBD1 (7 bases). V lost 0 bases, J lost 10 bases, and 11 bases lay in between. This CDR3 is 13 amino acids long. Germline CDR1 SGHRS, CDR2 YFSETQ. The CDR3 reads CASSLEGAGEQFF. CDR3 coding DNA: TGCGCCAGCAGCTTGGAGGGGGCGGGGGAGCAGTTCTTC.

Here the CDR3 reads CSVTSNAEAFF. DNA for the CDR3: TGCAGTGTTACATCGAATGCTGAAGCTTTCTTT. V is TRBV20-1 and J is TRBJ1-1; D gene unclear. The CDR3 loop spans 11 amino acids. Between the trimmed V and J ends, which lost 7 bases and 6 bases, there was a span of 12 bases. Looked up from germline, CDR1 is DFQATT and CDR2 is SNEGSKA (reference sequence).

The chain uses TRBV5-8 and TRBJ2-2; tentatively, D is TRBD2 (5 bases). V shed 1 base and J shed 7 bases, with 8 bases lying between them. Per germline, CDR1 SGHTS and CDR2 YDEGEE. There are 13 residues in the CDR3. CDR3 sequence (DNA): TGTGCCAGCAGCTTGACTAGAGTCGGGGAGCTGTTTTTT. This translates into CASSLTRVGELFF.

This rearrangement joins TRBV2 to TRBJ1-1; unclear D gene. The V end lost 8 bases, the J end lost 0 bases, and 10 bases lay between the germline ends. CDR1 and CDR2 from the germline V gene are SNHLY and FYNNEI. This CDR3 has 13 amino acids. The DNA of the CDR3 is TGTGCCAGCCTGAGGGTAATGAACACTGAAGCTTTCTTT. Translating gives CASLRVMNTEAFF.

This chain uses TRBV5-1 with TRBJ1-1; the D gene is possibly TRBD1 (6 bases). Looked up from germline, CDR1 is SGHRS and CDR2 is YFSETQ. The CDR3 is made up of 14 amino acids. Trimming pared 1 base from V and 4 bases from J, leaving 11 bases between. CDR3 region: CASSLNREGTEAFF. CDR3 bases: TGCGCCAGCAGCTTGAACAGGGAGGGCACTGAAGCTTTCTTT.

This chain joins TRBV28 and TRBJ2-7, with D tentatively TRBD2 (5 bases). The V end was cut by 2 bases, the J end by 4 bases, with 15 bases between. The germline gives CDR1 MDHEN, CDR2 SYDVKM. The CDR3 consists of 15 residues. CDR3 coding DNA: TGTGCCAGCAGTTTACACCAAGGGAGTAGGTACGAGCAGTACTTC. Translating gives CASSLHQGSRYEQYF.

The V call is TRBV5-1, the J call TRBJ2-1, with 7 bases identical to TRBD2. Germline values: CDR1 SGHRS, CDR2 YFSETQ. J was trimmed by 6 bases and V by 4 bases; bases with no gene match: 7. CDR3 length: 14 residues. CDR3 nucleotide sequence: TGCGCCAGCAGCGAGAGCGGGGCCTTCAATGAGCAGTTCTTC. This gives the protein CASSESGAFNEQFF. Looking up the rest from reference TRBV5-1 and TRBJ2-1 gives the full variable domain: KAGVTQTPRYLIKTRGQQVTLSCSPISGHRSVSWYQQTPGQGLQFLFEYFSETQRNKGNFPGRFSGRQFSNSRSEMNVSTLELGDSALYLCASSESGAFNEQFFGPGTRLTVL.

J is TRBJ1-5 and V is TRBV5-5, with TRBD1 matching over 12 bases. Germline V lookup: CDR1 SGHKS, CDR2 YYEKEE (reference sequence). The trim removed 4 bases at V and 6 bases at J, leaving 8 bases unmatched. This CDR3 contains 16 residues. The CDR3 loop is CASSPGTGGVSQPQHF. In DNA, the CDR3 is TGTGCCAGCAGCCCGGGGACAGGGGGCGTGAGTCAGCCCCAGCATTTT. The full variable domain, rest sourced from reference TRBV5-5 and TRBJ1-5, is DAGVTQSPTHLIKTRGQQVTLRCSPISGHKSVSWYQQVLGQGPQFIFQYYEKEERGRGNFPDRFSARQFPNYSSELNVNALLLGDSALYLCASSPGTGGVSQPQHFGDGTRLSIL.

V gene TRBV5-1 combines with J gene TRBJ2-1; D is perhaps TRBD1 (5 bases). The CDR3 consists of 14 residues. CDR1 and CDR2 (germline): SGHRS, YFSETQ. Trimming removed 2 bases from V and 8 bases from J, with 14 bases in between. CDR3 sequence (DNA): TGCGCCAGCAGCTTTGAAGACGTCAGGGATGAGCAGTTCTTC. This encodes CASSFEDVRDEQFF.

The chain is built from TRBV6-1 and TRBJ2-5; 12 positions agree with TRBD1. J was trimmed by 8 bases and V by 7 bases; bases with no gene match: 11. The germline CDR1 and CDR2 sequences are MNHNS and SASEGT. The CDR3 sequence is 15 residues long. The CDR3 nucleotides read TGTGCCAGCAAATCAGGGGGGACAGGGGGCGGAACCCAGTACTTC. Its protein is CASKSGGTGGGTQYF.

The V call is TRBV5-4, the J call TRBJ2-2; 9 positions match TRBD1. Unmatched junction bases numbered 5, after V lost 4 bases and J lost 4 bases. Per the germline V gene, CDR1 is SGHNT and CDR2 is YYREEE (reference sequence). The CDR3 sequence is 15 residues long. CDR3 DNA: TGTGCCAGCAGCCAATTGACAGGGGGCACCGGGGAGCTGTTTTTT. As protein: CASSQLTGGTGELFF.

The chain links TRBV5-5 to TRBJ1-4; 7 positions agree with TRBD1. V lost 1 base and J lost 5; bases outside the gene matches: 2. Germline values: CDR1 SGHKS, CDR2 YYEKEE (reference sequence). The CDR3 runs 14 residues. The CDR3 DNA sequence: TGTGCCAGCAGCTTGTCACAGGGGAATGAAAAACTGTTTTTT. This gives the protein CASSLSQGNEKLFF.

The CDR3 sequence is CASSGTGAGANVLTF. The DNA for the CDR3 is TGTGCCAGCAGCGGAACAGGGGCTGGGGCCAACGTCCTGACTTTC. The chain uses TRBV6-1 and TRBJ2-6; 7 nucleotides match TRBD1. Germline V CDR1 and CDR2: MNHNS, SASEGT. V shed 6 bases and J 2 bases; nucleotides not matched to a gene: 4. This CDR3 is built from 15 residues.

The chain carries TRBV27 and TRBJ1-4; D is perhaps TRBD1 (5 bases). V shed 8 bases and J shed 0 bases, with 16 bases lying between them. CDR3 size: 16 residues. Looked up from germline, CDR1 is MNHEY and CDR2 is SMNVEV (reference sequence). In nucleotides, the CDR3 is TGTGCCAGCGGACGAGGGGCAGCAGCAACTAATGAAAAACTGTTTTTT. This sequence encodes CASGRGAAATNEKLFF.

The CDR3 protein is CASSSSLGQGSYEQYF. As DNA, the CDR3 is TGTGCCAGCAGCTCGAGCCTTGGACAGGGATCCTACGAGCAGTACTTC. The chain links TRBV7-2 to TRBJ2-7; 8 bases map to TRBD1. CDR1 and CDR2 from the germline V gene are SGHTA and FQGNSA. This CDR3 is 16 amino acids long. V lost 4 bases to trimming and J lost 1 base; unmatched junction nucleotides: 9.

This clone was counted between two and nine times. The rearrangement links TRBV7-3 to TRBJ1-1, with D hard to call. CDR3 length: 13 amino acids. With 5 bases removed from V and 10 bases from J, the gap between germline ends came to 17 bases. Germline V gene data show CDR1 as SGHTA and CDR2 as FQGTGA. The CDR3 loop is CASSPGEKGLAFF. CDR3 bases: TGTGCCAGCAGCCCGGGTGAGAAGGGTTTAGCTTTCTTT.

This clone was detected once. An end of the junction differs from the germline gene, which may be a read error. The V call is TRBV15, the J call TRBJ2-4; D is perhaps TRBD2 (5 bases). CDR3 size: 15 residues. Germline CDR1 is LNHNV and CDR2 is YYDKDF (reference sequence). CDR3 nucleotide sequence: TGTGCCACCAGCAGAGATCGTTTAAATGATGGGAGTTGGGACTTC. Translated, it gives CATSRDRLNDGSWDF.

The chain joins TRBV19 to TRBJ2-1, with TRBD1 as a possible D gene (7 bases). The CDR3 spans 16 residues. Germline V CDR1 and CDR2: LNHDA, SQIVND (reference sequence). V shed 4 bases and J shed 5 bases, with 18 bases lying between them. CDR3 sequence reads: CASSTGGFQIHNEQFF. As DNA, the CDR3 is TGTGCCAGTAGTACAGGGGGGTTCCAGATCCACAATGAGCAGTTCTTC.

The rearrangement joins TRBV10-3 to TRBJ1-1; D possibly corresponds to TRBD1 (5 bases). Trimming took 3 bases from V and 1 from J, leaving 6 bases between them. Germline values: CDR1 ENHRY, CDR2 SYGVKD. The CDR3 sequence is 13 residues long. The DNA for the CDR3 is TGTGCCATCAGTGAACAGGCGAACACTGAAGCTTTCTTT. Residues: CAISEQANTEAFF.

The V and J genes are TRBV4-1 and TRBJ2-4; possibly TRBD1 for D (7 bases). Trimming removed 2 bases at V and 0 bases at J, with 11 bases between. This CDR3 comprises 16 residues. Germline lookup yields CDR1 MGHRA and CDR2 YSYEKL. Here the CDR3 reads CASSQRQGGAKNIQYF. The CDR3 DNA is TGCGCCAGCAGCCAAAGGCAGGGGGGAGCCAAAAACATTCAGTACTTC.

The rearrangement uses TRBV19 and TRBJ1-3; no clear D. From germline, CDR1 is LNHDA and CDR2 SQIVND (reference sequence). The length of the CDR3 is 12 residues. Deletions cut 9 bases from V and 0 bases from J, with 6 bases between. As DNA, the CDR3 is TGTGCCAGCCGGAGCTCTGGAAACACCATATATTTT. Protein: CASRSSGNTIYF.

CDR3 in DNA: TGTGCCAGCTCACCCCTACCCGGGACTGCAACTAATGAAAAACTGTTTTTT. Translated: CASSPLPGTATNEKLFF. The chain carries TRBV18 and TRBJ1-4; a weak D match, TRBD1 (5 bases). Germline CDR1 is KGHSH and CDR2 is LQKENI. V shed 3 bases and J shed 0 bases, with 14 bases lying between them. This CDR3 has 17 amino acids.

As concerns this clone: The identical CDR3 is also encoded by other nucleotide sequences in the sample. The chain uses TRBV29-1 and TRBJ1-5; no clear D. This CDR3 contains 12 residues. Germline CDR1 is SQVTM and CDR2 is ANQGSEA. V was clipped by 4 bases and J by 1 base, with 5 bases between them. DNA of the CDR3: TGCAGCGTTGGAGGGAGCAATCAGCCCCAGCATTTT. It is translated as CSVGGSNQPQHF.

The genes are TRBV12-5 and TRBJ2-5; the D is unclear. From germline, CDR1 is LGHNT and CDR2 FRNRAP. V lost 6 bases and J lost 1, with 6 bases in between. This CDR3 comprises 12 residues. The CDR3 spells CASGGIQETQYF. CDR3 coding DNA: TGTGCTAGTGGAGGGATCCAAGAGACCCAGTACTTC.

The CDR3 reads CASTGRVGHQPQHF. The CDR3 bases are TGTGCCAGCACCGGCAGGGTAGGTCATCAGCCCCAGCATTTT. The rearrangement links TRBV28 to TRBJ1-5, with D possibly matching TRBD1 (5 bases). Germline V CDR1 and CDR2: MDHEN, SYDVKM. Trimming stripped 7 bases from V and 5 bases from J, with 15 bases between. The CDR3 is 14 residues long.

A few counts support this clone. The chain links TRBV7-2 to TRBJ1-1; possible D gene TRBD1, 5 bases. With 0 bases removed from V and 10 bases from J, the gap between germline ends came to 12 bases. The CDR3 length is 13 residues. Germline V gene data show CDR1 as SGHTA and CDR2 as FQGNSA. The CDR3 region has the DNA TGTGCCAGCAGCTTAGCGCAGGGTAGAGGAGCTTTCTTT. This codes for CASSLAQGRGAFF.

This sequence joins TRBV29-1 and TRBJ1-3; a possible D gene is TRBD1 (5 bases). The CDR3 length is 13 residues. V lost 4 bases, J lost 4 bases, and 11 bases lay in between. CDR1 and CDR2 (germline): SQVTM, ANQGSEA. CDR3 amino acids: CSVASGMGNTIYF. For the CDR3, the DNA is TGCAGCGTTGCCTCAGGGATGGGAAACACCATATATTTT.